This T cell receptor beta chain originates from a study of technical replicates of blood from several donors. J lost 2 bases, V lost 8 bases, and 0 bases had no gene match. The CDR3 extends over 13 amino acids. Germline V gives CDR1 SGHTA, CDR2 FQGTGA. The method was immunoSEQ multiplex PCR; TCRdb's version includes in-frame clones alone and lacks a portion of them. The sample lists tens of thousands of clones; roughly 95% were seen once. Only one count was recorded for this clone. The sample comprised T cells isolated from PBMCs. The origin of this receptor is a human donor in good health. J is TRBJ2-3 and V is TRBV7-3; 11 bases fit TRBD1. The CDR3 DNA follows: TGTGCCAGCGGACAGGGGGCCACAGATACGCAGTATTTT. Residues: CASGQGATDTQYF.